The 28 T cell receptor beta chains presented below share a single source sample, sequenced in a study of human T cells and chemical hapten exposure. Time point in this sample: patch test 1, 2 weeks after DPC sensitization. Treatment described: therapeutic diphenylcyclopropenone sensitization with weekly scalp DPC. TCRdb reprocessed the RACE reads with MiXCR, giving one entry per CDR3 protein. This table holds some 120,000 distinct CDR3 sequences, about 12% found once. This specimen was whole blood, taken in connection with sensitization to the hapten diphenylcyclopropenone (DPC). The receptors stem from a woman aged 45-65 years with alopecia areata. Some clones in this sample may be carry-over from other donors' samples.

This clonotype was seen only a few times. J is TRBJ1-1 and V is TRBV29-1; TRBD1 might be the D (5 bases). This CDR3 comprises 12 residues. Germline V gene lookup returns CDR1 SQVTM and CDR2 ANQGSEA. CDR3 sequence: CEGTNSNTEAFF. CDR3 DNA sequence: TGCGAAGGGACGAACTCTAACACTGAAGCTTTCTTT.

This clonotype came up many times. In DNA form, the CDR3 reads TGTGCCAGCAGTTACTCTAATAAGGTGACGTCTAGGCTGTGGGAGCAGTACTTC. Protein: CASSYSNKVTSRLWEQYF. This chain uses TRBV6-2 or TRBV6-3 with TRBJ2-7; D is unclear. CDR3 length: 18 residues. Trimming left V 0 bases short and J 7 bases short, with 25 bases between. The germline V gene encodes CDR1 MNHEY and CDR2 SVGEGT.

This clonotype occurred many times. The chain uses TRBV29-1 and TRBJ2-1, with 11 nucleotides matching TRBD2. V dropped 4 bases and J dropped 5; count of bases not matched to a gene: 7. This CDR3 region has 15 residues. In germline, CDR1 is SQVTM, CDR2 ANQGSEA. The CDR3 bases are TGCAGCGTTGCCCCCCGACTAGCGGGGAACAATGAGCAGTTCTTC. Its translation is CSVAPRLAGNNEQFF.

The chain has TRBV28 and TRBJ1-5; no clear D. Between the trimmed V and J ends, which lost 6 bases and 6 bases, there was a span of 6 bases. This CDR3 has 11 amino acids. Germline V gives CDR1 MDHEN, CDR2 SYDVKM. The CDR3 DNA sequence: TGTGCCAGCAGCACCGCTCAGCCCCAGCATTTT. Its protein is CASSTAQPQHF.

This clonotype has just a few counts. Here the CDR3 reads CASTPTVSVGGELFF. The DNA for the CDR3 is TGTGCCAGCACCCCAACCGTCTCGGTAGGCGGGGAGCTGTTTTTT. The chain uses TRBV7-6 and TRBJ2-2; no definite D call. The CDR3 contains 15 residues. From germline, CDR1 is SGHVS and CDR2 FNYEAQ. V was cut by 7 bases and J by 7 bases, with 19 bases left in between. Filled out from reference TRBV7-6 and TRBJ2-2, the complete variable domain reads GAGVSQSPRYKVTKRGQDVALRCDPISGHVSLYWYRQALGQGPEFLTYFNYEAQQDKSGLPNDRFSAERPEGSISTLTIQRTEQRDSAMYRCASTPTVSVGGELFFGEGSRLTVL.

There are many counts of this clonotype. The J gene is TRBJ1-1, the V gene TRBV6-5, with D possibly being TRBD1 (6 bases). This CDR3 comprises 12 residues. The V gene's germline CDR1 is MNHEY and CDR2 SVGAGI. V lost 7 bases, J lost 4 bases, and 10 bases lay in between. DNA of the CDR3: TGTGCCAGCACTGGGGGCGGCACTGAAGCTTTCTTT. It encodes CASTGGGTEAFF.

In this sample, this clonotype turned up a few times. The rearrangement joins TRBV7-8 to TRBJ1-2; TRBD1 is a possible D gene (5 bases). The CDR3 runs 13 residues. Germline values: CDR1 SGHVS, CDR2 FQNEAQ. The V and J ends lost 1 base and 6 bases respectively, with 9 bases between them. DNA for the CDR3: TGTGCCAGCAGCTTAGAAACAGGCCATGGCTACACCTTC. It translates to CASSLETGHGYTF.

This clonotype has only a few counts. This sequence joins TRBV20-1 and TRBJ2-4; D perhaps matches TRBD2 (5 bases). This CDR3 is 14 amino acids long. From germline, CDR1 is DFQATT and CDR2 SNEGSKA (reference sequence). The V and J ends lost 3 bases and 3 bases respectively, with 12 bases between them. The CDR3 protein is CSAREPGGKNIQYF. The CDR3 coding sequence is TGCAGTGCTAGGGAACCCGGAGGCAAAAACATTCAGTACTTC.

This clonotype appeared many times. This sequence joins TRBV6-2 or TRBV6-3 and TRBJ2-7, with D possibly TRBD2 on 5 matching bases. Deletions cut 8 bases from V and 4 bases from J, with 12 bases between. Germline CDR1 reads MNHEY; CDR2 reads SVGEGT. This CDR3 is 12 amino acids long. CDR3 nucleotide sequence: TGTGCCAGCGGGAGTAGCGAATACGAGCAGTACTTC. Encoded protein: CASGSSEYEQYF.

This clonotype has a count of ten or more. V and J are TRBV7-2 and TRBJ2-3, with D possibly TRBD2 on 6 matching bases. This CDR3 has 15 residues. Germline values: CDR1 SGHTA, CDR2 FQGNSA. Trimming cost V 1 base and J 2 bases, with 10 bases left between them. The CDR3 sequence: CASSLVAGYTDTQYF. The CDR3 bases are TGTGCCAGCAGCTTAGTTGCGGGGTACACAGATACGCAGTATTTT.

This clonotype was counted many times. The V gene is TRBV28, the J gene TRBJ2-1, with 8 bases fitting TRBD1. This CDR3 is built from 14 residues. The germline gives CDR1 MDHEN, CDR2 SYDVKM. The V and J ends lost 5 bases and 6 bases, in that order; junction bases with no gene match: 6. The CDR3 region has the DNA TGTGCCAGCAGTGACAGGGGAGTTAGCAATGAGCAGTTCTTC. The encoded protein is CASSDRGVSNEQFF.

This CDR3 reads CASSPKVGGIGETQYF. DNA of the CDR3: TGTGCCAGCAGCCCGAAGGTGGGGGGTATCGGGGAGACCCAGTACTTC. The gene calls are TRBV7-6 and TRBJ2-5; D might be TRBD2 (6 bases). The V gene's germline CDR1 is SGHVS and CDR2 FNYEAQ. This CDR3 is 16 amino acids long. Trimming cost V 5 bases and J 5 bases, with 21 bases left between them. The whole variable domain, filled in from reference TRBV7-6 and TRBJ2-5, reads GAGVSQSPRYKVTKRGQDVALRCDPISGHVSLYWYRQALGQGPEFLTYFNYEAQQDKSGLPNDRFSAERPEGSISTLTIQRTEQRDSAMYRCASSPKVGGIGETQYFGPGTRLLVL.

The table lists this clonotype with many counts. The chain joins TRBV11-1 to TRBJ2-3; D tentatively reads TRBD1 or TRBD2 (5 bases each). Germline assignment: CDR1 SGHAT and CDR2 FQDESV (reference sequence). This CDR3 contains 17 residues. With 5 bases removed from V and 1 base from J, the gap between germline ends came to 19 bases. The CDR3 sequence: CASSRVYGGPRTDTQYF. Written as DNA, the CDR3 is TGTGCCAGCAGCAGAGTCTATGGGGGACCCCGCACAGATACGCAGTATTTT.

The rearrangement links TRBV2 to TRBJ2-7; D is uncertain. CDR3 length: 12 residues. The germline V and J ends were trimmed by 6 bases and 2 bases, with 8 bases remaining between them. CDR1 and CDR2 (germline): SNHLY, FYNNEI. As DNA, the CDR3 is TGTGCCAGCAGGGCCGAAGCCTACGAGCAGTACTTC. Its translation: CASRAEAYEQYF.

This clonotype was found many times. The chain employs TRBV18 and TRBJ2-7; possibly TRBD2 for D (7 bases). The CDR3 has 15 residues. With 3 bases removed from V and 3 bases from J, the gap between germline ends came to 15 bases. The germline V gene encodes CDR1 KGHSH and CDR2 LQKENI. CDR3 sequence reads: CASSPRQGGGYEQYF. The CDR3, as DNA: TGTGCCAGCTCACCTCGCCAGGGAGGGGGCTACGAGCAGTACTTC. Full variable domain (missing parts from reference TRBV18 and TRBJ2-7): NAGVMQNPRHLVRRRGQEARLRCSPMKGHSHVYWYRQLPEEGLKFMVYLQKENIIDESGMPKERFSAEFPKEGPSILRIQQVVRGDSAAYFCASSPRQGGGYEQYFGPGTRLTVT.

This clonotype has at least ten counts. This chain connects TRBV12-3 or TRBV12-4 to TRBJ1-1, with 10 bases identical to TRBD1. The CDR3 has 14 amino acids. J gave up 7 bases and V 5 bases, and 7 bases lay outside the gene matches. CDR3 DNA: TGTGCCAGCAGTCTTCGACAGGGGGCAAGTGAAGCTTTCTTT. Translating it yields CASSLRQGASEAFF.

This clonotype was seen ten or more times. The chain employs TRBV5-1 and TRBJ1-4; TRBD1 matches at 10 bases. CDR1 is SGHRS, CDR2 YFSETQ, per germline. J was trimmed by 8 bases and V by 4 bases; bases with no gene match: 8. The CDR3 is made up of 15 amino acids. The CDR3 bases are TGCGCCAGCAGCCGGGTGGACAGGGGGGCCGAAAAACTGTTTTTT. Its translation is CASSRVDRGAEKLFF.

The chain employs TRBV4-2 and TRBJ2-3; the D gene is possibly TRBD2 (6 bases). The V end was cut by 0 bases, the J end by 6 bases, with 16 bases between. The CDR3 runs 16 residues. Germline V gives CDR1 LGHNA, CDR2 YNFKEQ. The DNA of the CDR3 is TGTGCCAGCAGCCAAGATCATGCGGCGCGGGGCGATACGCAGTATTTT. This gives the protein CASSQDHAARGDTQYF.

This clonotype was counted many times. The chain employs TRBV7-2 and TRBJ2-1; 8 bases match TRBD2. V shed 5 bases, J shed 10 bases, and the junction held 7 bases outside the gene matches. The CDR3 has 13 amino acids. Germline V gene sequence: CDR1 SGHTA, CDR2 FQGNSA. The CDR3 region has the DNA TGTGCCAGCAGCGTCGGGACTAGGAGCGAGCAGTTCTTC. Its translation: CASSVGTRSEQFF.

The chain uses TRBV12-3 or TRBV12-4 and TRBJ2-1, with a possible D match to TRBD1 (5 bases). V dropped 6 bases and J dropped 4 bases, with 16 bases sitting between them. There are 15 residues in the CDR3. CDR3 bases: TGTGCCAGCAGGCGACAGAGGACCCTTTACAATGAGCAGTTCTTC. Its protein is CASRRQRTLYNEQFF.

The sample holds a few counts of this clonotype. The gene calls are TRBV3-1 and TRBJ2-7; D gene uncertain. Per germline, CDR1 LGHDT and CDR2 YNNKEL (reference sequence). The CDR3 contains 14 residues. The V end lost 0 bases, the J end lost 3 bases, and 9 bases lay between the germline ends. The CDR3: CASSQEVYYYEQYF. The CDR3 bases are TGTGCCAGCAGCCAAGAAGTCTATTACTACGAGCAGTACTTC.

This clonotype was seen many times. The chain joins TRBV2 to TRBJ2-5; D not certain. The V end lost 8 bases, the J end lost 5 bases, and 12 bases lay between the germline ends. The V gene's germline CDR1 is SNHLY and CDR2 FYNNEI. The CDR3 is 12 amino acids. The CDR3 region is CASRRAVETQYF. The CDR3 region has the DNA TGTGCCAGCCGTCGGGCCGTGGAGACCCAGTACTTC.

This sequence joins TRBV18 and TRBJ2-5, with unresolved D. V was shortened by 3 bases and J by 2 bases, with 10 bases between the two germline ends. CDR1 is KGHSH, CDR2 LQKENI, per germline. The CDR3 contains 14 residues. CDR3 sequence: CASSPRTTQETQYF. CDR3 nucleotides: TGTGCCAGCTCACCTAGGACCACACAAGAGACCCAGTACTTC.

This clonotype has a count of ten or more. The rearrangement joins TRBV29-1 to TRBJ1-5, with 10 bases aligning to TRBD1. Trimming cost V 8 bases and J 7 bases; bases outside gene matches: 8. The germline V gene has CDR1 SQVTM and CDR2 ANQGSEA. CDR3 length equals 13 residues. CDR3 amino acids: CSISTGGGQPQHF. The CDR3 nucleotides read TGCAGCATATCGACAGGGGGCGGGCAGCCCCAGCATTTT.

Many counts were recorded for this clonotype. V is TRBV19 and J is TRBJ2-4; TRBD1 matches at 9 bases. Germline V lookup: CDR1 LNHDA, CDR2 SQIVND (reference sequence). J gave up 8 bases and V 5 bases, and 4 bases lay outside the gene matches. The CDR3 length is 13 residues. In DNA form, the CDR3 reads TGTGCCAGTAGTTTCCGGACAGGGGACATTCAGTACTTC. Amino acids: CASSFRTGDIQYF.

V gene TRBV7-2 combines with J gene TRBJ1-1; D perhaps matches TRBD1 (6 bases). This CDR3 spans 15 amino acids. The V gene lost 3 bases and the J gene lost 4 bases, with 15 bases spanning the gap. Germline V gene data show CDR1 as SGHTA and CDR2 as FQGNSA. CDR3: CASSFPPTGTTEAFF. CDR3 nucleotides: TGTGCCAGCAGCTTTCCCCCAACAGGGACCACTGAAGCTTTCTTT.

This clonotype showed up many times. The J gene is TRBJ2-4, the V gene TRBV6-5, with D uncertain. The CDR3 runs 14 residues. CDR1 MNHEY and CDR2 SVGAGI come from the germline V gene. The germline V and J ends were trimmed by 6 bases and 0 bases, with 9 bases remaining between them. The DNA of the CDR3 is TGTGCCAGCAGGGCAGACATAGCCAAAAACATTCAGTACTTC. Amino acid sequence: CASRADIAKNIQYF.

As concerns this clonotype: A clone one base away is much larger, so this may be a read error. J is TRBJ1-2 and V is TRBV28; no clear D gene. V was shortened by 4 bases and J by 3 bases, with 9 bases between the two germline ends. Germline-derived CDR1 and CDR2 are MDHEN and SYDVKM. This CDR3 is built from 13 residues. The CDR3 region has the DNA TGTGCCAGCAGTTCTCCGGTGTACTATGGCTACACCTTC. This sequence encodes CASSSPVYYGYTF.